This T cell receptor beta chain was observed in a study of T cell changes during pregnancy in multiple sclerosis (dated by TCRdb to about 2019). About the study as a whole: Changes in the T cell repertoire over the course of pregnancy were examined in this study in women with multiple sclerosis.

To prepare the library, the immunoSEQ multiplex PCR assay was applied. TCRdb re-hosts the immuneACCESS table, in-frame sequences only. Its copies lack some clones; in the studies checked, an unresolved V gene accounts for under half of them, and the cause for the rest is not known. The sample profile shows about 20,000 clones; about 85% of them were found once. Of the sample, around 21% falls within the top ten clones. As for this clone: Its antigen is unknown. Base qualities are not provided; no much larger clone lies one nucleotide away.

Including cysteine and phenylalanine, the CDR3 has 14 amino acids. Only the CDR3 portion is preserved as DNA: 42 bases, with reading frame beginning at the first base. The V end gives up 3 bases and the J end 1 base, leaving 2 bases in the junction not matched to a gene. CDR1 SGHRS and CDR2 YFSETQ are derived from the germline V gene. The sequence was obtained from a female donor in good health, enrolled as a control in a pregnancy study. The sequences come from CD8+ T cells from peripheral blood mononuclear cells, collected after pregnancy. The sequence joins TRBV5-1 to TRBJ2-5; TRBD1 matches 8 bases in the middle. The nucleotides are TGCGCCAGCAGCTCCGGACAGGGCCAAGAGACCCAGTACTTC. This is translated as CASSSGQGQETQYF.